This entry features one T cell receptor (beta chain) sequence. This sample was taken from a study of blood T cell repertoires in COVID-19. Across the whole study: COVID-19 samples, acute and convalescent, were from the United States, Italy and Spain. From T cells, B-cell-depleted T cells, or PBMCs came the material, which was cDNA or gDNA.

The CDR3 is 14 amino acids. Germline lookup yields CDR1 SGHTA and CDR2 FQGNSA. V was pared by 4 bases and J by 8 bases, with 5 bases of the junction left unmatched. In the authors' methods: Amplification of reference gene primers was used by the study to estimate nucleated cell counts. Produced via immunoSEQ multiplex PCR; TCRdb's table is partial and in-frame only. V, J and clone size derive from that table, while D and trimming were established from the DNA sequence. This table holds more than 11,000 clones, about four fifths found once. The chain carries TRBV7-2 and TRBJ1-6; TRBD1 matches 7 bases. The material sequenced was peripheral blood. This clonotype was obtained from a woman aged 55-70 years with acute or convalescent COVID-19. This CDR3 is CASSSQGRDSPLHF. The CDR3, as DNA: TGTGCCAGCAGCTCACAGGGGAGAGATTCACCCCTCCACTTT.